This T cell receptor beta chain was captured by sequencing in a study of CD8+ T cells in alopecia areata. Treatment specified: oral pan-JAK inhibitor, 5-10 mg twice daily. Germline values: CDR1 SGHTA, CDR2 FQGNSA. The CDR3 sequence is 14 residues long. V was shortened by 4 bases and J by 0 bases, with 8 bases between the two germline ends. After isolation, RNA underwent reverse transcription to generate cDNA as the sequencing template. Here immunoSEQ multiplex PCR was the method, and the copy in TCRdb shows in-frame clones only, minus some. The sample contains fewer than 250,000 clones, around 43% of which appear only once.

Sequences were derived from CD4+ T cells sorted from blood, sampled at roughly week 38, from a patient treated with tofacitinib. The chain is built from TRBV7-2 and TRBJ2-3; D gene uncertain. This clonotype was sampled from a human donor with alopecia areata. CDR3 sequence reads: CASSSGGSTDTQYF. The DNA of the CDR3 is TGTGCCAGCAGCTCGGGTGGAAGCACAGATACGCAGTATTTT.